This is a list of T cell receptor beta chains from one sample in a study of identical twins. TCRdb reprocessed the 5' RACE reads via MiXCR and lists one record per CDR3 protein. The data hold approximately 1.8 million distinct CDR3 sequences, with 25% to 35% observed a single time. Sequences were obtained from cord blood. The source of these receptors is a newborn girl in good health. Both conserved end residues are part of each CDR3. Each record gives: clone size, D gene, J gene, V gene, CDR3 protein, CDR3 DNA. D genes are given only for firm matches. Clone sizes are given selectively: once, few, many, or a class where the clone is expanded.

>.|TRBD2|TRBJ2-3|TRBV20-1
CSAMSGLAGTDTQYF
TGCAGTGCTATGAGTGGGCTAGCGGGCACAGATACGCAGTATTTT
>.|.|TRBJ2-5|TRBV4-1
CASSQPGVGVQETQYF
TGCGCCAGCAGCCAACCGGGAGTTGGGGTCCAAGAGACCCAGTACTTC
>.|TRBD2|TRBJ2-4|TRBV4-2
CASSQESRLAPNEQYF
TGTGCCAGCAGCCAAGAGTCCCGACTAGCCCCCAATGAGCAGTACTTC
>.|.|TRBJ2-3|TRBV12-3/TRBV12-4
CASSLLGSRTDTQYF
TGTGCCAGCAGTTTATTAGGTAGTCGCACAGATACGCAGTATTTT
>.|.|TRBJ2-7|TRBV3-1
CASSQDAPNPYEQYF
TGTGCCAGCAGCCAAGATGCCCCGAACCCCTACGAGCAGTACTTC
>.|TRBD2|TRBJ2-5|TRBV25-1
CASSEISGRETQYF
TGTGCCAGCAGTGAAATTAGCGGGAGGGAGACCCAGTACTTC
>.|.|TRBJ2-5|TRBV27
CASSHTGNNEQYF
TGTGCCAGCAGTCATACAGGGAACAATGAGCAGTACTTC
>.|TRBD2|TRBJ2-4|TRBV7-2
CASSSRAGEENIQYF
TGTGCCAGCAGCAGTCGGGCGGGAGAAGAAAACATTCAGTACTTC
>few|TRBD1|TRBJ1-6|TRBV10-3
CAISGRGQQSPLHF
TGTGCCATCAGTGGCAGGGGGCAACAGTCACCCCTCCACTTT
>few|TRBD2|TRBJ2-1|TRBV5-1
CASSLGLAGMYNEQFF
TGCGCCAGCAGCCTCGGACTAGCGGGTATGTACAATGAGCAGTTCTTC
>.|TRBD2|TRBJ2-7|TRBV5-6
CASSSEVLAGGLYNEQYF
TGTGCCAGCAGCTCCGAAGTACTAGCGGGAGGCCTCTACAATGAGCAGTACTTC
>many|.|TRBJ2-7|TRBV9
CASSTGSLSYEQYF
TGTGCCAGCAGTACAGGGTCCCTCTCCTACGAGCAGTACTTC
>.|TRBD2|TRBJ2-1|TRBV7-2
CASSSRGLVYNEQFF
TGTGCCAGCAGCTCAAGGGGACTAGTCTACAATGAGCAGTTCTTC
>few|TRBD1|TRBJ1-4|TRBV10-3
CAISGDGQGNEKLFF
TGTGCCATCAGTGGCGACGGACAGGGTAATGAAAAACTGTTTTTT
>many|.|TRBJ2-1|TRBV2
CASSEGLGALADNEQFF
TGTGCCAGCAGTGAAGGGTTAGGGGCCTTAGCGGACAATGAGCAGTTCTTC
>.|.|TRBJ1-2|TRBV6-5
CASSYSKGQGWGGNYGYTF
TGTGCCAGCAGTTACTCGAAGGGCCAAGGTTGGGGGGGTAACTATGGCTACACCTTC
>.|.|TRBJ2-4|TRBV20-1
CSHSDVFRRGNEQYF
TGCAGTCACTCGGACGTCTTCCGGCGTGGGAATGAGCAGTACTTC
>.|.|TRBJ2-7|TRBV6-1
CASKREEVYEQYF
TGTGCCAGCAAGAGGGAAGAGGTTTACGAGCAGTACTTC
>few|TRBD2|TRBJ2-1|TRBV7-9
CASSLGHSGLADNEQFF
TGTGCCAGCAGCTTAGGTCATTCGGGACTAGCGGACAATGAGCAGTTCTTC
>.|.|TRBJ2-3|TRBV21-1
CASSKALDPDDTQYF
TGTGCCAGCAGCAAAGCGCTGGACCCAGATGATACGCAGTATTTT
>.|TRBD1|TRBJ2-7|TRBV7-6
CASSQGQGLEQYF
TGTGCCAGCAGCCAGGGACAGGGGCTCGAGCAGTACTTC
>.|TRBD2|TRBJ2-7|TRBV28
CASSLDSGWTSGSINEQYF
TGTGCCAGCAGTTTGGATAGTGGGTGGACTAGCGGGAGTATCAACGAGCAGTACTTC
>.|.|TRBJ2-1|TRBV3-1
CASSTSRGYNEQFF
TGTGCCAGCAGCACTTCCAGGGGATACAATGAGCAGTTCTTC
>.|TRBD2|TRBJ2-1|TRBV6-2/TRBV6-3
CASIAGLAEYNEQFF
TGTGCCAGCATAGCGGGACTAGCGGAGTACAATGAGCAGTTCTTC
>once|.|TRBJ2-1|TRBV27
CASSLLTSTSGLICEQFF
TGTGCCAGCAGTTTATTAACTTCGACTAGTGGACTTATCTGTGAGCAGTTCTTC
>few|.|TRBJ2-7|TRBV6-2/TRBV6-3
CASRWVTRGDYEQYF
TGTGCCAGCCGTTGGGTGACTAGAGGGGACTACGAGCAGTACTTC
>.|.|TRBJ2-1|TRBV20-1
CSARDRSGYNKQFF
TGCAGTGCTAGAGATCGTTCGGGTTACAATAAGCAGTTCTTC
>.|TRBD2|TRBJ2-7|TRBV5-1
CASSVLAGDGYEQYF
TGCGCCAGCAGCGTACTAGCGGGAGATGGCTACGAGCAGTACTTC
>many|.|TRBJ2-7|TRBV29-1
CSVGNGGTYEQYF
TGCAGCGTTGGGAATGGTGGAACCTACGAGCAGTACTTC
>many|.|TRBJ2-5|TRBV5-5
CASSLTVAGFQETQYF
TGTGCCAGCAGCCTAACCGTTGCGGGGTTCCAAGAGACCCAGTACTTC
>.|TRBD1|TRBJ1-6|TRBV27
CASSPDRVVHNSPLHF
TGTGCCAGCAGTCCGGACAGGGTAGTTCATAATTCACCCCTCCACTTT
>.|.|TRBJ2-4|TRBV28
CASSLVWGGYYNEQYF
TGTGCCAGCAGTTTAGTATGGGGAGGTTACTACAATGAGCAGTACTTC